This T cell receptor beta chain was identified in a study of response to subunit inactivated influenza vaccine. Using its own MiXCR run on the RT-PCR reads, TCRdb lists one record per CDR3 protein. The sample consists of roughly 460,000 distinct CDR3 sequences, 9.5% to 13% of them appearing once. Deletions cut 1 base from V and 7 bases from J, with 15 bases between. CDR3 length: 15 amino acids. Germline loops: CDR1 SGHRS, CDR2 YFSETQ. The TCR originated in a man aged 50 to 59 who received an inactivated influenza vaccine. V gene TRBV5-1 combines with J gene TRBJ2-1, with D possibly TRBD2 on 6 matching bases. The source material was PBMCs from blood, sampled roughly 6 weeks after vaccination. CDR3 in amino acids: CASSLHGGDLNEQFF. The CDR3 DNA is TGCGCCAGCAGCTTGCACGGGGGAGACTTAAATGAGCAGTTCTTC.